Each of the 14 T cell receptor beta chains below was sequenced from the same sample in a study of prognosis after radiotherapy for stage I lung cancer. The genomic DNA TCR beta CDR3 region underwent two rounds of multiplex PCR. Primers (each specific to one TRBV or TRBJ gene) were used in first-round PCR. MiXCR was run by TCRdb on the multiplex PCR reads, yielding one entry per CDR3 protein. The data contain around 27,000 distinct CDR3 sequences, around 30% of them singletons. The sequencing here drew on PBMCs, taken before or after stereotactic body radiation therapy (not recorded which). Receptor source: a donor at least 50 years old with non-small cell lung cancer.

The table lists this clonotype with many counts. The J gene is TRBJ1-4, the V gene TRBV12-3 or TRBV12-4, with 11 bases lining up with TRBD1. This CDR3 is built from 16 residues. The V gene end was trimmed by 1 base and the J gene end by 7 bases; junction bases not matched to a gene: 5. The CDR3 protein is CASSLVRTGGPEKLFF. The CDR3, as DNA: TGTGCCAGCAGTTTAGTGCGGACAGGGGGCCCTGAAAAACTGTTTTTT.

Within the sample, this clonotype is large (0.1 to 1%). The genes are TRBV27 and TRBJ2-3; D gene uncertain. Germline CDR1 MNHEY, CDR2 SMNVEV (reference sequence). With 10 bases removed from V and 3 bases from J, the gap between germline ends came to 14 bases. The CDR3 contains 13 residues. CDR3 residues: CATSSSGTDTQYF. In DNA, the CDR3 is TGTGCCACTTCTTCCTCTGGGACAGATACGCAGTATTTT.

This clonotype has ten or more counts. The rearrangement links TRBV19 to TRBJ2-3; 7 nucleotides agree with TRBD2. CDR1 is LNHDA and CDR2 is SQIVND in the germline V gene (reference sequence). V lost 1 base to trimming and J lost 5 bases; unmatched junction nucleotides: 3. The CDR3 totals 14 residues. CDR3 sequence reads: CASSIAGGEDTQYF. The CDR3 DNA sequence: TGTGCCAGTAGTATAGCGGGGGGAGAAGATACGCAGTATTTT. The full variable domain, its missing parts supplied by reference TRBV19 and TRBJ2-3, is DGGITQSPKYLFRKEGQNVTLSCEQNLNHDAMYWYRQDPGQGLRLIYYSQIVNDFQKGDIAEGYSVSREKKESFPLTVTSAQKNPTAFYLCASSIAGGEDTQYFGPGTRLTVL.

In its sample, this clonotype was seen many times. The V gene is TRBV20-1, the J gene TRBJ2-5; 7 nucleotides agree with TRBD1. Unmatched junction bases numbered 9, after V lost 0 bases and J lost 5 bases. CDR1 is DFQATT, CDR2 SNEGSKA, per germline (reference sequence). The CDR3 is made up of 15 amino acids. This chain's CDR3 is CSARETGQPPETQYF. DNA of the CDR3: TGCAGTGCTAGAGAGACGGGACAGCCTCCTGAGACCCAGTACTTC.

This clonotype has at least ten counts. The rearrangement joins TRBV27 to TRBJ1-5, with TRBD1 identical over 8 bases. Germline CDR1 MNHEY, CDR2 SMNVEV (reference sequence). The CDR3 loop spans 14 amino acids. J lost 5 bases, V lost 7 bases, and 7 bases had no gene match. The CDR3 DNA reads TGTGCCAGCATTACCACGGACAGGGATCAGCCCCAGCATTTT. Translating it yields CASITTDRDQPQHF.

V is TRBV5-1 and J is TRBJ2-1, with 9 bases identical to TRBD2. There are 15 residues in the CDR3. CDR1 and CDR2 from the germline V gene are SGHRS and YFSETQ. The junction had 8 bases not matched to a gene; V was cut back by 1 base and J by 9 bases. The CDR3 protein is CASSLTSGWVGEQFF. The CDR3 DNA reads TGCGCCAGCAGCTTGACTAGCGGGTGGGTGGGTGAGCAGTTCTTC. Full variable domain (rest looked up from reference TRBV5-1 and TRBJ2-1): KAGVTQTPRYLIKTRGQQVTLSCSPISGHRSVSWYQQTPGQGLQFLFEYFSETQRNKGNFPGRFSGRQFSNSRSEMNVSTLELGDSALYLCASSLTSGWVGEQFFGPGTRLTVL.

The chain couples TRBV3-1 to TRBJ2-7; D is perhaps TRBD1 or TRBD2 (5 bases each). Trimming removed 4 bases from V and 7 bases from J, with 20 bases in between. Per germline, CDR1 LGHDT and CDR2 YNNKEL (reference sequence). The CDR3 covers 15 residues. This chain's CDR3 is CASSPEPGLVGEQYF. The CDR3 bases are TGTGCCAGCAGCCCCGAGCCGGGGCTAGTGGGGGAGCAGTACTTC.

This clonotype is categorized as medium-sized. The rearrangement uses TRBV5-1 and TRBJ2-1; D tentatively reads TRBD1 or TRBD2 (5 bases each). Trimming stripped 7 bases from V and 7 bases from J, with 15 bases between. Germline CDR1 is SGHRS and CDR2 is YFSETQ. This CDR3 contains 13 residues. The CDR3 DNA follows: TGCGCCAGCGGTGACCCGGGGCGGAATGAGCAGTTCTTC. Translation gives CASGDPGRNEQFF.

For this clonotype: A much larger clone lies a single base off, so this may be a read error. The J gene is TRBJ2-5, the V gene TRBV6-1; D unresolved. V shed 7 bases and J shed 5 bases, with 11 bases lying between them. The CDR3 totals 12 residues. Germline CDR1 MNHNS, CDR2 SASEGT. The CDR3 sequence: CASKTYDETQYF. The DNA for the CDR3 is TGTGCCAGCAAGACTTATGATGAGACCCAGTACTTC.

This clonotype was detected a few times. The chain links TRBV5-4 to TRBJ2-3, with D possibly being TRBD1 or TRBD2 (5 bases each). V lost 2 bases to trimming and J lost 3 bases, with 13 bases between them. CDR1 and CDR2 from the germline V gene are SGHNT and YYREEE (reference sequence). This CDR3 region has 15 residues. The CDR3 sequence is CASSFRGRETDTQYF. The CDR3 nucleotides are TGTGCCAGCAGCTTCCGGGGCAGGGAAACAGATACGCAGTATTTT.

This CDR3 is CSARDLRAEKLFF. The CDR3, as DNA: TGCAGTGCTAGAGATCTCAGGGCTGAAAAACTGTTTTTT. The V and J genes are TRBV20-1 and TRBJ1-4; TRBD1 might be the D (5 bases). Trimming took off 0 bases at V and 7 bases at J, with 9 bases between the two ends. The CDR3 contains 13 residues. Germline CDR1 DFQATT, CDR2 SNEGSKA (reference sequence).

There are many counts of this clonotype. The V and J genes are TRBV7-9 and TRBJ1-3; D not certain. Germline V lookup: CDR1 SEHNR, CDR2 FQNEAQ (reference sequence). The germline V and J ends were trimmed by 5 bases and 4 bases, with 15 bases remaining between them. The CDR3 loop spans 15 amino acids. CDR3 sequence reads: CASSPKIRVGNTIYF. The CDR3 DNA is TGTGCCAGCAGCCCAAAGATACGTGTGGGAAACACCATATATTTT.

This clonotype was detected ten times or more. The chain uses TRBV2 and TRBJ1-5, with D maybe TRBD1 (5 bases). V was shortened by 6 bases and J by 2 bases, with 14 bases between the two germline ends. Germline V gene sequence: CDR1 SNHLY, CDR2 FYNNEI. The CDR3 consists of 15 residues. The chain's CDR3 is CASRGGRAGNQPQHF. In DNA form, the CDR3 reads TGTGCCAGCAGGGGGGGTCGAGCGGGCAATCAGCCCCAGCATTTT.

Comments on this clonotype: Just one base apart from a much larger clone, this may be a read error. The genes are TRBV6-2 or TRBV6-3 and TRBJ2-1; D gene uncertain. The CDR3 spans 13 residues. V was trimmed by 5 bases and J by 10 bases, leaving 15 bases between them. CDR1 MNHEY and CDR2 SVGEGT come from the germline V gene. CDR3 loop: CASSASEVREQFF. The DNA for the CDR3 is TGTGCCAGCAGTGCAAGTGAGGTGAGGGAGCAGTTCTTC.